What follows are 22 T cell receptor beta chains derived from one specimen sequenced in a study of T cells in Graves' hyperthyroidism and ophthalmopathy. Researchers amplified the TCR beta CDR3 regions from RNA transcripts. In the first-round RT-PCR of the TCR CDR3, the HTBI primer set was used. TCRdb passed the multiplex PCR reads through MiXCR, listing each CDR3 protein once. The sample has hundreds of thousands of distinct CDR3 sequences, roughly 46% seen once. The sample taken for sequencing was peripheral blood or thyroid tissue (not recorded which). All receptors come from an adult man with Graves' disease, either hyperthyroidism or ophthalmopathy (not recorded which).

Turning to this clonotype: An end of the junction differs from the germline gene, which may be a read error. The DNA for the CDR3 is TGTGCCATCAGTTACCTCGGTGCGGGAGAGACCCAGTACTTC. This translates into CAISYLGAGETQYF. This chain connects TRBV6-5 to TRBJ2-5; D perhaps matches TRBD2 (5 bases). The CDR3 consists of 14 residues. Per the germline V gene, CDR1 is MNHEY and CDR2 is SVGAGI.

This clonotype was counted a few times. The rearrangement uses TRBV5-1 and TRBJ2-5; D is uncertain. V gave up 1 base and J gave up 4 bases, with 11 bases separating them. Germline CDR1 and CDR2: SGHRS and YFSETQ. The CDR3 is 14 residues long. CDR3 nucleotide sequence: TGCGCCAGCAGCTTGAACAGCCGGGCAGAGACCCAGTACTTC. Translating gives CASSLNSRAETQYF.

This clonotype appeared once. Mismatch with germline at one junction end may stem from a read error. V gene TRBV11-2 combines with J gene TRBJ1-2, with 10 bases lining up with TRBD1. CDR1 SGHAT and CDR2 FQNNGV come from the germline V gene. The CDR3 contains 14 residues. In DNA, the CDR3 is TGCGCCAGCAGCTACAGGACAGGGGGAGGTGGCTACACCTTC. Protein sequence: CASSYRTGGGGYTF.

The chain is built from TRBV28 and TRBJ1-2; 9 nucleotides agree with TRBD1. The CDR3 loop spans 14 amino acids. Germline V gene data show CDR1 as MDHEN and CDR2 as SYDVKM. The V gene end was trimmed by 6 bases and the J gene end by 7 bases; junction bases not matched to a gene: 9. The CDR3 here is CASSTGGGFCGYTF. Written as DNA, the CDR3 is TGTGCCAGCAGCACAGGGGGCGGTTTCTGTGGCTACACCTTC.

This clonotype has only one observation. V and J are TRBV29-1 and TRBJ1-4; maybe TRBD1 (6 bases). This CDR3 has 14 residues. Germline V gives CDR1 SQVTM, CDR2 ANQGSEA. The V end was cut by 3 bases, the J end by 5 bases, with 13 bases between. The CDR3 nucleotides read TGCAGCGTTGAGGAACAGGGAATGAATGAAAAACTGTTTTTT. Translating it yields CSVEEQGMNEKLFF.

The V gene is TRBV24-1, the J gene TRBJ2-7; D is tentatively TRBD1 or TRBD2 (5 bases each). The CDR3 is made up of 15 amino acids. Germline assignment: CDR1 KGHDR and CDR2 SFDVKD. Trimming cost V 5 bases and J 5 bases, with 18 bases left between them. The DNA for the CDR3 is TGTGCCACCAGTGCTCCCGCGACTTGGGACCACGAGCAGTACTTC. Translating gives CATSAPATWDHEQYF.

This clonotype was detected a few times. The chain carries TRBV6-5 and TRBJ2-7; D call uncertain. Germline lookup yields CDR1 MNHEY and CDR2 SVGAGI. V dropped 0 bases and J dropped 4 bases, with 10 bases sitting between them. This CDR3 has 14 amino acids. CDR3 amino acids: CASSYSKGRYEQYF. The DNA for the CDR3 is TGTGCCAGCAGTTACTCCAAGGGTCGGTACGAGCAGTACTTC.

This clonotype was counted between two and nine times. The chain is built from TRBV7-2 and TRBJ2-5; 11 nucleotides agree with TRBD2. Germline CDR1 reads SGHTA; CDR2 reads FQGNSA. The ends lost 0 bases at V and 0 bases at J; junction bases unmatched: 3. This CDR3 region has 17 residues. The CDR3 here is CASSLAPGLADQETQYF. The CDR3 DNA sequence: TGTGCCAGCAGCTTAGCCCCGGGACTAGCGGACCAAGAGACCCAGTACTTC. The variable domain in full, with the rest retrieved from reference TRBV7-2 and TRBJ2-5, is GAGVSQSPSNKVTEKGKDVELRCDPISGHTALYWYRQSLGQGLEFLIYFQGNSAPDKSGLPSDRFSAERTGGSVSTLTIQRTQQEDSAVYLCASSLAPGLADQETQYFGPGTRLLVL.

This clonotype was observed at least ten times. This sequence joins TRBV2 and TRBJ2-5; TRBD2 agrees at 9 bases. V dropped 6 bases and J dropped 5; count of bases not matched to a gene: 10. CDR1 is SNHLY, CDR2 FYNNEI, per germline. CDR3 length equals 15 residues. DNA of the CDR3: TGTGCCAGCAGGGGGGGGACTAGCAGTGGGGAGACCCAGTACTTC. Its protein is CASRGGTSSGETQYF. Full variable domain (missing parts from reference TRBV2 and TRBJ2-5): EPEVTQTPSHQVTQMGQEVILRCVPISNHLYFYWYRQILGQKVEFLVSFYNNEISEKSEIFDDQFSVERPDGSNFTLKIRSTKLEDSAMYFCASRGGTSSGETQYFGPGTRLLVL.

This clonotype was seen many times. This chain links TRBV2 with TRBJ1-1; TRBD1 matches at 10 bases. Losses at the gene ends were 4 bases for V and 7 bases for J; bases not matched to a gene: 0. In germline, CDR1 is SNHLY, CDR2 FYNNEI. The CDR3 is 12 amino acids. The CDR3 protein is CASSGTGGEAFF. CDR3 in DNA: TGTGCCAGCAGTGGGACAGGGGGTGAAGCTTTCTTT.

The chain links TRBV7-3 to TRBJ2-2; TRBD1 agrees at 7 bases. CDR3 length: 15 residues. With V trimmed by 5 bases and J by 3 bases, 6 bases remained unmatched. Germline assignment: CDR1 SGHTA and CDR2 FQGTGA. CDR3: CASSVQGIDTGELFF. The CDR3 bases are TGTGCCAGCAGCGTACAGGGGATAGACACCGGGGAGCTGTTTTTT.

The chain combines TRBV20-1 with TRBJ2-7; 8 nucleotides agree with TRBD2. Germline loops: CDR1 DFQATT, CDR2 SNEGSKA (reference sequence). The ends lost 0 bases at V and 2 bases at J; junction bases unmatched: 12. This CDR3 spans 17 amino acids. CDR3 loop: CSARDSRRLAGPYEQYF. As DNA, the CDR3 is TGCAGTGCTAGAGACTCCAGAAGGCTAGCGGGCCCCTACGAGCAGTACTTC.

The chain combines TRBV7-2 with TRBJ2-7, with D perhaps being TRBD1 or TRBD2 (5 bases each). The V gene lost 5 bases and the J gene lost 2 bases, with 19 bases spanning the gap. Germline V gene sequence: CDR1 SGHTA, CDR2 FQGNSA. The CDR3 is made up of 16 amino acids. The CDR3 coding sequence is TGTGCCAGCAGCACAACCGGGACCGCGAAAGCCTACGAGCAGTACTTC. Translation: CASSTTGTAKAYEQYF.

This clonotype was detected many times. Here the CDR3 DNA reads TGTGCCAGCAGTTCCTTCCCGGGGGGGGCAGAGACCCAGTACTTC. Translation: CASSSFPGGAETQYF. V and J are TRBV7-2 and TRBJ2-5; 8 bases line up with TRBD2. The CDR3 has 15 residues. J lost 4 bases, V lost 6 bases, and 10 bases had no gene match. In germline, CDR1 is SGHTA, CDR2 FQGNSA.

The rearrangement uses TRBV19 and TRBJ2-2; 8 bases map to TRBD2. The germline V gene has CDR1 LNHDA and CDR2 SQIVND (reference sequence). After removal of 7 bases from V and 4 bases from J, the junction contained 8 bases not matched to a gene. The CDR3 totals 15 residues. CDR3 loop: CASNGAGAFTGELFF. For the CDR3, the DNA is TGTGCCAGTAATGGAGCGGGGGCGTTCACCGGGGAGCTGTTTTTT. Complete variable domain (other parts from reference TRBV19 and TRBJ2-2): DGGITQSPKYLFRKEGQNVTLSCEQNLNHDAMYWYRQDPGQGLRLIYYSQIVNDFQKGDIAEGYSVSREKKESFPLTVTSAQKNPTAFYLCASNGAGAFTGELFFGEGSRLTVL.

The chain is built from TRBV29-1 and TRBJ1-2; 10 nucleotides line up with TRBD1. V lost 2 bases, J lost 6 bases, and 6 bases stayed unmatched. This CDR3 comprises 14 residues. Germline CDR1 and CDR2: SQVTM and ANQGSEA. CDR3 sequence: CSVERAGTGDGYTF. Written as DNA, the CDR3 is TGCAGCGTTGAACGGGCGGGGACAGGGGATGGCTACACCTTC.

The chain is built from TRBV7-2 and TRBJ1-6; no firm D call. Germline V lookup: CDR1 SGHTA, CDR2 FQGNSA. Trimming stripped 2 bases from V and 6 bases from J, with 11 bases between. CDR3 length: 15 residues. CDR3 residues: CASSLMSGSNSPLHF. DNA for the CDR3: TGTGCCAGCAGCTTAATGTCAGGATCTAATTCACCCCTCCACTTT.

The table lists this clonotype with a few counts. The chain's CDR3 is CASSLTNSGRLETQYF. The CDR3 nucleotides are TGTGCCAGCAGCTTAACGAATAGCGGGAGATTGGAGACCCAGTACTTC. V usage is TRBV7-3 and J usage is TRBJ2-5; 9 bases match TRBD2. The trim removed 0 bases at V and 5 bases at J, leaving 7 bases unmatched. The CDR3 consists of 16 residues. CDR1 and CDR2 from the germline V gene are SGHTA and FQGTGA.

This clonotype was counted a few times. The germline gene is not matched at one end of the junction; a read error may be the cause. The J gene is TRBJ1-1, the V gene TRBV13; D is unclear. The CDR3 runs to 13 residues. Germline V gene data show CDR1 as PRHDT and CDR2 as FYEKMQ (reference sequence). Here the CDR3 DNA reads TGTGCCAGCAGCTCAGCGACAAGAACTGCAGCTTTCTTT. It codes for CASSSATRTAAFF.

The gene calls are TRBV12-3 or TRBV12-4 and TRBJ1-1; D unclear. Trimming cost V 7 bases and J 4 bases, with 13 bases left between them. This CDR3 contains 13 residues. In DNA form, the CDR3 reads TGTGCCAGCAAGGGCAGTTGGGGCACTGAAGCTTTCTTT. Amino acid sequence: CASKGSWGTEAFF.

V and J are TRBV7-2 and TRBJ2-5, with D possibly being TRBD1 (6 bases). The CDR3 is 15 residues long. Germline V gene sequence: CDR1 SGHTA, CDR2 FQGNSA. V shed 0 bases and J shed 2 bases, with 10 bases lying between them. The chain's CDR3 is CASSLAGALQETQYF. The DNA of the CDR3 is TGTGCCAGCAGCTTAGCGGGGGCGCTACAAGAGACCCAGTACTTC.

The chain combines TRBV19 with TRBJ1-5; 9 nucleotides align to TRBD1. There are 15 residues in the CDR3. V was clipped by 6 bases and J by 4 bases; unmatched bases: 7. The V gene's germline CDR1 is LNHDA and CDR2 SQIVND (reference sequence). The DNA of the CDR3 is TGTGCCAGTAGCCTGACAGGGGGAGAGAATCAGCCCCAGCATTTT. Translating it yields CASSLTGGENQPQHF.